This TCR beta chain was recovered during a study of cytomegalovirus exposure and HLA in healthy donors. Libraries were prepared by immunoSEQ multiplex PCR; TCRdb keeps only in-frame clonotypes and omits some of them. This sample has approximately 160,000 clones, with approximately 84% found just once. Trimming cost V 5 bases and J 9 bases; bases outside gene matches: 7. Germline CDR1 is MNHNY and CDR2 is SVGAGI (reference sequence). The CDR3 totals 15 residues. While the first cohort had around 700 subjects, the donors belonged to the separate validation cohort of more than 95 subjects. This receptor was obtained from a young man in good health and CMV-seropositive. What was sequenced was PBMCs. The rearrangement links TRBV6-6 to TRBJ2-1; 13 bases line up with TRBD2. In nucleotides, the CDR3 is TGTGCCAGCAGTCCCTGGACTAGCGGGAGTGGTGAGCAGTTCTTC. Amino acid sequence: CASSPWTSGSGEQFF.